The TCR beta chain under discussion was sequenced for a study of cytomegalovirus exposure and HLA in healthy donors. Concerning this clone itself: Antigen specificity is unknown.

Study-wide points: According to the study, about 180 TCR beta chains were cytomegalovirus-associated. A later examination showed that TCR association rates differed by HLA locus, with DRB1 most and HLA-C fewest. In vitro, three CMV-associated chains proved specific for CMV antigens. The authors later found most CMV-associated TCR beta chains appeared HLA-restricted.

With 6 bases removed from V and 9 bases from J, the gap between germline ends came to 25 bases. The CDR3 runs to 16 residues. CDR1 SGHRS and CDR2 YFSETQ come from the germline V gene. 60 Vbeta and 13 Jbeta primers were used in PCR. Repertoires were generated with immunoSEQ multiplex PCR, while TCRdb's copy carries only in-frame clones and drops some. In the table there are some 130,000 clones, nearly 80% of which are singletons. The sample comprised PBMCs. The receptor was derived from a man younger than 40 in good health and CMV-seronegative. The V call is TRBV5-1, the J call TRBJ2-1; a weak D match, TRBD1 (6 bases). The CDR3 nucleotides read TGCGCCAGCACCTCGCAGGGGCGGTTATTCGCTAGTGAGCAGTTCTTC. Its protein is CASTSQGRLFASEQFF.